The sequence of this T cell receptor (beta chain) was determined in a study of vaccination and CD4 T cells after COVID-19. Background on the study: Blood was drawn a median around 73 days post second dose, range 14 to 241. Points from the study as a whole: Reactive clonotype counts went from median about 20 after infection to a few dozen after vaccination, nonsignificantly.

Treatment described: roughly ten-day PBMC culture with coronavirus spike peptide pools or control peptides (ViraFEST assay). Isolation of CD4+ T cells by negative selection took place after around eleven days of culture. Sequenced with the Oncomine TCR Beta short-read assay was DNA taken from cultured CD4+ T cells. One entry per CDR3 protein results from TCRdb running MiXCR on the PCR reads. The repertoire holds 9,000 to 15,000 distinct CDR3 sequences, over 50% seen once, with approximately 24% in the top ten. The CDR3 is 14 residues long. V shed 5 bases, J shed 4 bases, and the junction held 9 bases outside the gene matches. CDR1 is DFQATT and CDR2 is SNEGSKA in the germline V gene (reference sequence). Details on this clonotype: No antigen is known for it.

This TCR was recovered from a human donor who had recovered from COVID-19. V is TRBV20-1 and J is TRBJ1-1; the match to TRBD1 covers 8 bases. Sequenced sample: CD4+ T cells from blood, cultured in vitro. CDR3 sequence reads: CSALHGQGPTEAFF. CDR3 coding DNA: TGCAGTGCTCTCCACGGACAGGGTCCCACTGAAGCTTTCTTT.